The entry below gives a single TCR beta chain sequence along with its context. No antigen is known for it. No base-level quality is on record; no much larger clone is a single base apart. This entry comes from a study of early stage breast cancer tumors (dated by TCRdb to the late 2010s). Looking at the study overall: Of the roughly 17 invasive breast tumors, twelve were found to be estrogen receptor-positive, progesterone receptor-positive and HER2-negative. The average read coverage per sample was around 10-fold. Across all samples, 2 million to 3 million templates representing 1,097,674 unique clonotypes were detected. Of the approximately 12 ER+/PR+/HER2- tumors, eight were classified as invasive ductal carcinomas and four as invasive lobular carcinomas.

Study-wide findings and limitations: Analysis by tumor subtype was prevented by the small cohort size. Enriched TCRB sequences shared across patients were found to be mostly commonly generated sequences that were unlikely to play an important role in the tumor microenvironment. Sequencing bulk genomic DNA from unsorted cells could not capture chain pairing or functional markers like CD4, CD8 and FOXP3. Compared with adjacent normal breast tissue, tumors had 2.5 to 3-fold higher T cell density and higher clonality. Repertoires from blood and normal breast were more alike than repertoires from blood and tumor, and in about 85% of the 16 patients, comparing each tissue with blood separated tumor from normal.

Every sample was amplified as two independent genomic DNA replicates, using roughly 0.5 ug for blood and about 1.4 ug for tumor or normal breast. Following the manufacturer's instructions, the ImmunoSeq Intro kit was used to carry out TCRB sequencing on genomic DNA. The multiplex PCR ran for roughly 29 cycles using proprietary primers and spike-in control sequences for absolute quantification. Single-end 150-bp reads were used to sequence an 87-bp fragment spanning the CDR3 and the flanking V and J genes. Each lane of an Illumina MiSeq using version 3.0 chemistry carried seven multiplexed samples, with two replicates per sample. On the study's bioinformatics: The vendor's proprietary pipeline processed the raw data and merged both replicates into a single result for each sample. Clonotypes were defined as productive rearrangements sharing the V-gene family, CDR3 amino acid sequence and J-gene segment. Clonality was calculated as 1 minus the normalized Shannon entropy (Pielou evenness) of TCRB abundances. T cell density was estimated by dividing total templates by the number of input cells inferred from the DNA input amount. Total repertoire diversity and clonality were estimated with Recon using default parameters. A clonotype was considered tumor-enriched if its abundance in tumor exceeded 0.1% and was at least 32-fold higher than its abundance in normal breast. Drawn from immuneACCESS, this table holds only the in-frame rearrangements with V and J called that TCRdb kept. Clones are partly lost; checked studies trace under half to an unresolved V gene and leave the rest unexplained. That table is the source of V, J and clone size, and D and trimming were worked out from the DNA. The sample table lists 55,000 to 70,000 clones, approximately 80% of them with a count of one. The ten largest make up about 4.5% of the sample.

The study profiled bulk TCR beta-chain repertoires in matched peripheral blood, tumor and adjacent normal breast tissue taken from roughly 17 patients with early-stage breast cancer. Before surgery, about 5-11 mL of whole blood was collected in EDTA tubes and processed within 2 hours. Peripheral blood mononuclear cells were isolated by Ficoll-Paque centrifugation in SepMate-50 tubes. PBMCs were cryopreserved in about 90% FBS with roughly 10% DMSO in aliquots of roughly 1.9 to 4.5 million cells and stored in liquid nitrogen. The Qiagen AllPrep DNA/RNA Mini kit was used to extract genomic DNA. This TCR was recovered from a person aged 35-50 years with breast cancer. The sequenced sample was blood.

The bases are TGTGCCAGCAGCTCAAAACCTAGCGGGCAGTACAATGAGCAGTTCTTC. Protein translation: CASSSKPSGQYNEQFF. The rearrangement combines TRBV13 with TRBJ2-1, with 8 middle bases fitting TRBD2. Via the germline V gene (reference sequence), CDR1 is PRHDT and CDR2 FYEKMQ. The CDR3 covers 16 residues, taking in both the cysteine and the phenylalanine. The entry retains the CDR3 DNA only, 48 bases that are in frame from base 1. V trim: 4 bases; J trim: 4 bases; unmatched bases: 9.